These 20 T cell receptor beta chains share one sample of origin, sequenced in a study of graft-versus-host responses after intestinal transplantation. These TCRs are of unknown antigen specificity. Assay used: immunoSEQ multiplex PCR; TCRdb lists only in-frame clones, some missing. Of about 120,000 clones in the sample, 90% were seen once. The material was unstimulated CD4+ T cells sorted from spleen or lymph node cells, obtained before intestinal transplant. These receptors were collected from a human donor who received an intestinal transplant.

J is TRBJ2-4 and V is TRBV6-6, with TRBD1 matching 7 bases. CDR1 MNHNY and CDR2 SVGAGI come from the germline V gene (reference sequence). The trim removed 6 bases at V and 1 base at J, leaving 9 bases unmatched. This CDR3 spans 16 amino acids. CDR3 DNA: TGTGCCAGCAGCCTAGGGGGCGCGGGTGCCAAAAACATTCAGTACTTC. Protein sequence: CASSLGGAGAKNIQYF.

This chain connects TRBV28 to TRBJ2-1, with D perhaps matching TRBD1 (5 bases). Looked up from germline, CDR1 is MDHEN and CDR2 is SYDVKM. V shed 0 bases and J shed 7 bases, with 16 bases lying between them. This CDR3 contains 16 residues. CDR3 sequence: CASSLWGKGPANEQFF. For the CDR3, the DNA is TGTGCCAGCAGTTTATGGGGAAAGGGGCCGGCGAATGAGCAGTTCTTC.

This sequence joins TRBV6-5 and TRBJ2-7, with 9 bases identical to TRBD1. The V gene's germline CDR1 is MNHEY and CDR2 SVGAGI. This CDR3 is built from 14 residues. Trimming removed 6 bases from V and 5 bases from J; junction bases left unmatched: 8. The chain's CDR3 is CASRRRDRVHEQYF. CDR3 bases: TGTGCCAGCAGACGCCGGGACAGGGTACACGAGCAGTACTTC.

The chain links TRBV6-6 to TRBJ2-3; 9 nucleotides align to TRBD2. J was trimmed by 4 bases and V by 7 bases; bases with no gene match: 6. There are 14 residues in the CDR3. Germline V CDR1 and CDR2: MNHNY, SVGAGI (reference sequence). The CDR3 nucleotides read TGTGCCAGCACCCCGGCGGGGGGGCCAGATACGCAGTATTTT. Translation gives CASTPAGGPDTQYF.

V and J are TRBV6-5 and TRBJ2-5; no clear D gene. V was cut by 6 bases and J by 1 base, with 9 bases left in between. The CDR3 sequence is 13 residues long. The germline gives CDR1 MNHEY, CDR2 SVGAGI. The CDR3 sequence: CASSSAGQETQYF. The CDR3 coding sequence is TGTGCCAGCAGCTCCGCAGGCCAAGAGACCCAGTACTTC.

The chain uses TRBV11-2 and TRBJ2-3; TRBD2 matches at 7 bases. Germline CDR1 SGHAT, CDR2 FQNNGV. The CDR3 sequence is 16 residues long. The trim removed 5 bases at V and 6 bases at J, leaving 14 bases unmatched. CDR3 protein: CASSPTAGPFGDTQYF. The CDR3 DNA follows: TGTGCCAGCAGCCCCACAGCGGGACCATTCGGGGATACGCAGTATTTT.

The V and J genes are TRBV5-1 and TRBJ1-6, with no clear D. Looked up from germline, CDR1 is SGHRS and CDR2 is YFSETQ. This CDR3 contains 14 residues. V was cut by 4 bases and J by 3 bases, with 8 bases left in between. The DNA for the CDR3 is TGCGCCAGCAGCCTCCGGGGCTATAATTCACCCCTCCACTTT. It codes for CASSLRGYNSPLHF.

This CDR3 reads CASSLGGDRYNEQFF. The CDR3, as DNA: TGCGCCAGCAGCTTGGGGGGGGACAGGTACAATGAGCAGTTCTTC. The rearrangement joins TRBV5-1 to TRBJ2-1; 8 bases are shared with TRBD1. The CDR3 has 15 amino acids. Trimming at V came to 0 bases and at J to 4 bases, leaving 3 bases not matched to a gene. Germline CDR1 is SGHRS and CDR2 is YFSETQ.

CDR3 sequence (DNA): TGCGCCAGCATGCCAGGGACAGGGTCGAACAATGAGCAGTTCTTC. Translation gives CASMPGTGSNNEQFF. The chain uses TRBV5-1 and TRBJ2-1; 9 bases match TRBD1. This CDR3 has 15 amino acids. Looked up from germline, CDR1 is SGHRS and CDR2 is YFSETQ. Trimming at V came to 6 bases and at J to 5 bases, leaving 9 bases not matched to a gene.

J is TRBJ1-1 and V is TRBV2, with D possibly being TRBD1 (5 bases). CDR3 length: 13 amino acids. The V end was cut by 4 bases, the J end by 6 bases, with 12 bases between. The germline V gene encodes CDR1 SNHLY and CDR2 FYNNEI. As DNA, the CDR3 is TGTGCCAGCAGTGTGGGACTTCTGGCTGAAGCTTTCTTT. It codes for CASSVGLLAEAFF.

In nucleotides, the CDR3 is TGTGCCAGCAGTCCCCGAGGGACAGGGCAAGAGACCCAGTACTTC. Translation gives CASSPRGTGQETQYF. The chain couples TRBV6-5 to TRBJ2-5, with 9 bases fitting TRBD1. Germline CDR1 and CDR2: MNHEY and SVGAGI. The CDR3 covers 15 residues. The junction had 6 bases not matched to a gene; V was cut back by 5 bases and J by 2 bases.

The rearrangement uses TRBV11-2 and TRBJ1-1; D is unresolved. The V gene lost 1 base and the J gene lost 3 bases, with 12 bases spanning the gap. Germline V CDR1 and CDR2: SGHAT, FQNNGV. The CDR3 runs 15 residues. The chain's CDR3 is CASSLGAAYYTEAFF. CDR3 bases: TGTGCCAGCAGCTTAGGGGCAGCCTATTACACTGAAGCTTTCTTT.

DNA of the CDR3: TGTGCCAGCAGCTTAGGACAAACCCTCAATCAGCCCCAGCATTTT. Its translation: CASSLGQTLNQPQHF. This chain links TRBV7-9 with TRBJ1-5; D not certain. The V end was cut by 1 base, the J end by 3 bases, with 10 bases between. CDR1 SEHNR and CDR2 FQNEAQ come from the germline V gene (reference sequence). CDR3 size: 15 residues.

The chain joins TRBV4-1 to TRBJ2-2; 8 bases are a match to TRBD1. Per the germline V gene, CDR1 is MGHRA and CDR2 is YSYEKL. This CDR3 contains 14 residues. Unmatched junction bases numbered 6, after V lost 10 bases and J lost 2 bases. The chain's CDR3 is CATQDRANTGELFF. As DNA, the CDR3 is TGCGCCACCCAGGACAGGGCTAACACCGGGGAGCTGTTTTTT.

This clone occurred once. The chain is built from TRBV30 and TRBJ2-1, with D perhaps TRBD2 (6 bases). Germline lookup yields CDR1 GTSNPN and CDR2 SVGIG (reference sequence). CDR3 length equals 14 residues. Trimming cost V 0 bases and J 10 bases, with 16 bases left between them. The DNA for the CDR3 is TGTGCCTGGAGTGTGAAACTAGCCTCCGGGGAGCAGTTCTTC. This sequence encodes CAWSVKLASGEQFF.

The V and J genes are TRBV2 and TRBJ2-1; TRBD1 aligns across 9 bases. Losses at the gene ends were 6 bases for V and 6 bases for J; bases not matched to a gene: 6. Germline V gives CDR1 SNHLY, CDR2 FYNNEI. This CDR3 is 14 amino acids long. The CDR3 protein is CASRPPDRGNEQFF. The CDR3 DNA reads TGTGCCAGCAGACCTCCGGACAGGGGCAATGAGCAGTTCTTC.

This chain joins TRBV7-9 and TRBJ1-2, with 7 bases fitting TRBD1. The CDR3 runs to 11 residues. The ends lost 3 bases at V and 8 bases at J; junction bases unmatched: 0. Germline V gives CDR1 SEHNR, CDR2 FQNEAQ (reference sequence). CDR3 nucleotides: TGTGCCAGCAGCTTGGACAGGGGCTACACCTTC. Protein product: CASSLDRGYTF.

The chain couples TRBV5-1 to TRBJ2-2; D is perhaps TRBD1 (5 bases). Germline V CDR1 and CDR2: SGHRS, YFSETQ. V lost 2 bases, J lost 5 bases, and 13 bases lay in between. The CDR3 runs to 15 residues. The CDR3 DNA reads TGCGCCAGCAGCTTAGTTCAGGGAAGGACCGGGGAGCTGTTTTTT. Residues: CASSLVQGRTGELFF.

This clone has only one observation. The chain combines TRBV5-1 with TRBJ2-3; TRBD2 matches 8 bases. Germline V gives CDR1 SGHRS, CDR2 YFSETQ. J gave up 4 bases and V 0 bases, and 7 bases lay outside the gene matches. The CDR3 has 16 residues. The DNA for the CDR3 is TGCGCCAGCAGCTTGGGTACTAGCGGACCTCCAGATACGCAGTATTTT. Protein product: CASSLGTSGPPDTQYF.

This chain joins TRBV18 and TRBJ1-4; D gene ambiguous. This CDR3 region has 15 residues. V lost 1 base to trimming and J lost 0 bases, with 6 bases between them. Germline V gene sequence: CDR1 KGHSH, CDR2 LQKENI. The CDR3 region is CASSPHKTTNEKLFF. The CDR3 nucleotides read TGTGCCAGCTCACCACACAAAACAACTAATGAAAAACTGTTTTTT.